Below are 18 T cell receptor beta chains sequenced from a single sample in a study of T cells in localized non-small cell lung cancer. Profiling relied on immunoSEQ multiplex PCR, and the TCRdb table lists in-frame clones only, not all of them. The table lists 35,000 to 45,000 clones, around nine tenths of them singletons. Sequencing was performed on peripheral blood, taken before any cancer treatment. Source of these receptors: a female donor older than 55 with stage I squamous cell lung carcinoma.

The chain links TRBV7-2 to TRBJ2-3; perhaps TRBD2 as D (5 bases). The CDR3 has 14 amino acids. Trimming pared 3 bases from V and 2 bases from J, leaving 9 bases between. Germline values: CDR1 SGHTA, CDR2 FQGNSA. The CDR3 spells CASSFLGVTDTQYF. DNA for the CDR3: TGTGCCAGCAGCTTCCTGGGAGTCACAGATACGCAGTATTTT.

This chain joins TRBV30 and TRBJ1-1; D unresolved. The V end was cut by 2 bases, the J end by 3 bases, with 10 bases between. This CDR3 region has 13 residues. Germline CDR1 is GTSNPN and CDR2 is SVGIG (reference sequence). For the CDR3, the DNA is TGTGCCTGGAGTCGATGGGAGGACACTGAAGCTTTCTTT. The encoded protein is CAWSRWEDTEAFF.

The V and J genes are TRBV7-2 and TRBJ2-1; D is undetermined. The CDR3 extends over 17 amino acids. The germline V and J ends were trimmed by 1 base and 0 bases, with 13 bases remaining between them. The germline V gene encodes CDR1 SGHTA and CDR2 FQGNSA. The CDR3 nucleotides are TGTGCCAGCAGCTTAGTGGTCGAGGTCTACTCCTACAATGAGCAGTTCTTC. It translates to CASSLVVEVYSYNEQFF.

V is TRBV5-1 and J is TRBJ1-2; 7 nucleotides match TRBD1. The germline V gene has CDR1 SGHRS and CDR2 YFSETQ. The ends lost 2 bases at V and 4 bases at J; junction bases unmatched: 8. This CDR3 spans 15 amino acids. The CDR3 DNA follows: TGCGCCAGCAGCTTCGGGACAGACTCACCCTATGGCTACACCTTC. As protein: CASSFGTDSPYGYTF.

This clone was observed a few times. V and J are TRBV12-5 and TRBJ2-3; D ambiguous. Trimming shortened V by 7 bases and J by 0 bases, and 11 bases separated the two germline ends. Germline V gene sequence: CDR1 LGHNT, CDR2 FRNRAP. The CDR3 is 14 residues long. CDR3 sequence reads: CASAIKGSTDTQYF. The CDR3 coding sequence is TGTGCTAGTGCCATCAAAGGGAGCACAGATACGCAGTATTTT.

The V and J genes are TRBV7-9 and TRBJ1-5; D is perhaps TRBD1 (6 bases). V was trimmed by 5 bases and J by 6 bases, leaving 14 bases between them. This CDR3 has 14 amino acids. In germline, CDR1 is SEHNR, CDR2 FQNEAQ (reference sequence). This CDR3 reads CASSGQGMAQPQHF. CDR3 nucleotides: TGTGCCAGCAGCGGCCAGGGGATGGCTCAGCCCCAGCATTTT.

The chain combines TRBV11-2 with TRBJ2-7; D unclear. V lost 5 bases, J lost 5 bases, and 16 bases lay in between. Germline V lookup: CDR1 SGHAT, CDR2 FQNNGV. This CDR3 has 14 amino acids. The DNA of the CDR3 is TGTGCCAGCAGCCTCCGTACTTCTTCGGACGAGCAGTACTTC. Its translation: CASSLRTSSDEQYF.

The chain carries TRBV7-8 and TRBJ2-7; 8 nucleotides line up with TRBD2. This CDR3 is 18 amino acids long. Germline CDR1 is SGHVS and CDR2 is FQNEAQ. The trim removed 5 bases at V and 3 bases at J, leaving 18 bases unmatched. The CDR3 spells CASSLPKVAGPRLYEQYF. CDR3 in DNA: TGTGCCAGCAGCCTCCCAAAAGTAGCGGGACCGCGCCTCTACGAGCAGTACTTC.

The J gene is TRBJ2-1, the V gene TRBV4-3, with 9 bases fitting TRBD2. Germline assignment: CDR1 LGHNA and CDR2 YSLEER. V shed 4 bases, J shed 3 bases, and the junction held 10 bases outside the gene matches. The CDR3 loop spans 17 amino acids. Here the CDR3 reads CASSRAGGGGYYNEQFF. The CDR3 region has the DNA TGCGCCAGCAGCCGAGCGGGAGGCGGGGGATACTACAATGAGCAGTTCTTC.

The genes are TRBV4-2 and TRBJ1-6; D is perhaps TRBD1 (5 bases). V dropped 5 bases and J dropped 5 bases, with 10 bases sitting between them. Germline CDR1 is LGHNA and CDR2 is YNFKEQ. The CDR3 is 14 amino acids. The CDR3 is CASSAGTDNSPLHF. CDR3 sequence (DNA): TGTGCCAGCAGCGCCGGGACGGATAATTCACCCCTCCACTTT.

The rearrangement links TRBV19 to TRBJ2-7; TRBD1 agrees at 7 bases. This CDR3 has 15 amino acids. The V and J ends lost 4 bases and 2 bases, in that order; junction bases with no gene match: 8. The V gene's germline CDR1 is LNHDA and CDR2 SQIVND (reference sequence). The CDR3, as DNA: TGTGCCAGTAGTAAAGGGGGCAGGCTGGCCTACGAGCAGTACTTC. Its translation: CASSKGGRLAYEQYF.

The rearrangement uses TRBV5-4 and TRBJ2-2, with D possibly called TRBD1 or TRBD2 (5 bases each). Germline lookup yields CDR1 SGHNT and CDR2 YYREEE (reference sequence). The V and J ends lost 1 base and 5 bases respectively, with 9 bases between them. CDR3 length: 14 amino acids. CDR3 sequence reads: CASSLLWGTGELFF. CDR3 nucleotide sequence: TGTGCCAGCAGCTTGTTGTGGGGGACCGGGGAGCTGTTTTTT.

This sequence joins TRBV7-8 and TRBJ1-2; unclear D gene. This CDR3 is built from 13 residues. The germline V gene has CDR1 SGHVS and CDR2 FQNEAQ. V was cut by 6 bases and J by 2 bases, with 10 bases left in between. The CDR3 sequence: CASSPQANYGYTF. For the CDR3, the DNA is TGTGCCAGCAGTCCCCAGGCAAACTATGGCTACACCTTC.

Only one count was recorded for this clone. This sequence joins TRBV30 and TRBJ2-3, with D hard to call. Trimming left V 2 bases short and J 1 base short, with 10 bases between. Germline CDR1 reads GTSNPN; CDR2 reads SVGIG (reference sequence). CDR3 length: 14 residues. The CDR3 DNA sequence: TGTGCCTGGAGTCGCAAGTCCGGCACAGATACGCAGTATTTT. Its protein product is CAWSRKSGTDTQYF.

The chain employs TRBV27 and TRBJ2-3, with unresolved D. The germline V and J ends were trimmed by 3 bases and 6 bases, with 10 bases remaining between them. This CDR3 is built from 13 residues. Germline V gene sequence: CDR1 MNHEY, CDR2 SMNVEV (reference sequence). CDR3 DNA sequence: TGTGCCAGCAGTTTCCGTGCCCTGGATACGCAGTATTTT. Translation: CASSFRALDTQYF.

J is TRBJ2-5 and V is TRBV11-3; TRBD1 matches 7 bases. The DNA end favors TRBJ2-7, so the J call may be wrong. The germline gives CDR1 SGHNT, CDR2 YENEEA. The CDR3 sequence is 17 residues long. The chain's CDR3 is CASSLVNGDSKIYEQYF. The CDR3 nucleotides are TGTGCCAGCAGCTTAGTTAACGGGGACAGCAAAATTTACGAGCAGTACTTC.

V usage is TRBV5-1 and J usage is TRBJ2-2, with TRBD1 matching over 7 bases. J gave up 6 bases and V 0 bases, and 2 bases lay outside the gene matches. This CDR3 is built from 14 residues. Germline CDR1 is SGHRS and CDR2 is YFSETQ. DNA for the CDR3: TGCGCCAGCAGCTTGGTTCAGGGGGCCGGGGAGCTGTTTTTT. Its protein product is CASSLVQGAGELFF.

This sequence joins TRBV15 and TRBJ2-3, with 8 positions matching TRBD1. Germline trimming cut 5 bases from V and 2 bases from J; bases unmatched to any gene: 6. Germline CDR1 LNHNV, CDR2 YYDKDF (reference sequence). There are 15 residues in the CDR3. The CDR3 DNA reads TGTGCCACCAGCCCGCGGACAGGGTACACAGATACGCAGTATTTT. Its translation is CATSPRTGYTDTQYF.